Here is one TCR beta chain with its context. The sample carries other DNA sequences with the same CDR3. This record belongs to a study of cytomegalovirus exposure and HLA in healthy donors. J was trimmed by 1 base and V by 4 bases; bases with no gene match: 2. CDR1 SNHLY and CDR2 FYNNEI come from the germline V gene. CDR3 size: 14 residues. The PCR contained 60 Vbeta and 13 Jbeta primers. The table came from immunoSEQ multiplex PCR; TCRdb's copy has only in-frame clones and leaves some out. The sample includes under 200,000 clones, 68% seen only once; the top ten take approximately 1.3%. The sequence came from a man in his forties or fifties in good health and CMV-seronegative. This rearrangement joins TRBV2 to TRBJ1-2; 8 bases are shared with TRBD1. The sample comprised PBMCs. The CDR3 is CASSGTGINYGYTF. CDR3 sequence (DNA): TGTGCCAGCAGTGGGACAGGGATTAACTATGGCTACACCTTC.